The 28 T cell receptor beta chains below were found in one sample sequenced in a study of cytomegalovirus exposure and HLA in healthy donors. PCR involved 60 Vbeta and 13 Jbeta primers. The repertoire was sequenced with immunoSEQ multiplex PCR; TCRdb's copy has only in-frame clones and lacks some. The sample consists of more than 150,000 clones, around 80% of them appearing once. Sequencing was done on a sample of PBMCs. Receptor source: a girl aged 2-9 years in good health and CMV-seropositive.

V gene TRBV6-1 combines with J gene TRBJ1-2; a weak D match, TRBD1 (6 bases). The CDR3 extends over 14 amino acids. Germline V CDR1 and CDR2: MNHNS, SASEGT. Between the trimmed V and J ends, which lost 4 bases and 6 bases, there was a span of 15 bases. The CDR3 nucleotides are TGTGCCAGCAGTGCGTACAGGGATCGGGATGGCTACACCTTC. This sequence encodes CASSAYRDRDGYTF.

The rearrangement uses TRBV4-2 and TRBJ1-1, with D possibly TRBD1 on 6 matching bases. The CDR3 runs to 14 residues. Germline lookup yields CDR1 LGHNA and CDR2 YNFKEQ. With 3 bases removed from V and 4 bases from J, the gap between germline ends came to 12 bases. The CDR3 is CASSQGTGPTEAFF. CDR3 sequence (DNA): TGTGCCAGCAGCCAGGGCACAGGGCCCACTGAAGCTTTCTTT.

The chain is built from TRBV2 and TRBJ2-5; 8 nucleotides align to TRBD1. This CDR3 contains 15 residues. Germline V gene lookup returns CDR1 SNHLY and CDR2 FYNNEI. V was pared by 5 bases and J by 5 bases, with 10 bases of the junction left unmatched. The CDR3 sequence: CASSSSGGLGETQYF. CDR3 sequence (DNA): TGTGCCAGCAGTTCTTCAGGGGGCCTCGGGGAGACCCAGTACTTC.

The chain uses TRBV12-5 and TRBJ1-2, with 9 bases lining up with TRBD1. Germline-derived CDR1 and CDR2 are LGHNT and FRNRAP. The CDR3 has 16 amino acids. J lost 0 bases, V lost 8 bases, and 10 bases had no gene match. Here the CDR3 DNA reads TGTGCTAGTATGAGGACAGGGGTGACCCCTAACTATGGCTACACCTTC. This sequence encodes CASMRTGVTPNYGYTF.

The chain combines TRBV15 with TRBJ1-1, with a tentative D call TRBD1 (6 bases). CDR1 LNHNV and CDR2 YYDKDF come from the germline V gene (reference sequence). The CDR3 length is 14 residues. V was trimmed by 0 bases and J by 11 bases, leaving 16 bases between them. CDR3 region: CATSREAGARRAFF. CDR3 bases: TGTGCCACCAGCAGAGAGGCGGGGGCTCGTCGGGCTTTCTTT.

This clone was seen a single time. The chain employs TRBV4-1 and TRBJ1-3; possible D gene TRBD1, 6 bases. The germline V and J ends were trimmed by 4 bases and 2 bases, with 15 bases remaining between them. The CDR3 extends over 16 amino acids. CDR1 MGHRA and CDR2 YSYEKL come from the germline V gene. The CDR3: CASSLRWTVPGNTIYF. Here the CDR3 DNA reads TGCGCCAGCAGCCTGCGTTGGACAGTCCCTGGAAACACCATATATTTT.

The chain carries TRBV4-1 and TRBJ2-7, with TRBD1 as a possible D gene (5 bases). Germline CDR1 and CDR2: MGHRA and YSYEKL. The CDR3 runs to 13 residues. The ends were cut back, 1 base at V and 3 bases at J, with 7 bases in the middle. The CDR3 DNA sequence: TGCGCCAGCAGCCAAGGAGACAGCTACGAGCAGTACTTC. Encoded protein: CASSQGDSYEQYF.

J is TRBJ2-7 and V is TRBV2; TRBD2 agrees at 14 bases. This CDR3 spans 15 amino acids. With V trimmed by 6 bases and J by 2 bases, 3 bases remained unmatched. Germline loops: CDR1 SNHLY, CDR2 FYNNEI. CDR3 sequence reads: CASRGTSGSPYEQYF. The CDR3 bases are TGTGCCAGCAGGGGGACTAGCGGGAGCCCCTACGAGCAGTACTTC.

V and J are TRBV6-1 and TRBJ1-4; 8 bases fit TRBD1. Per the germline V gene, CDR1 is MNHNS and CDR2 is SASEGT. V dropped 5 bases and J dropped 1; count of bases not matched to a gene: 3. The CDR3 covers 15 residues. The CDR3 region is CASSIQGGTNEKLFF. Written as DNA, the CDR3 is TGTGCCAGCAGTATACAGGGGGGAACTAATGAAAAACTGTTTTTT.

The CDR3 reads CSVEVAVTYEQYF. The CDR3, as DNA: TGCAGCGTTGAAGTCGCAGTAACCTACGAGCAGTACTTC. The chain couples TRBV29-1 to TRBJ2-7; D is ambiguous. The germline V gene encodes CDR1 SQVTM and CDR2 ANQGSEA. Trimming removed 1 base from V and 2 bases from J, with 9 bases in between. This CDR3 region has 13 residues.

The CDR3 nucleotides are TGTGCCAGCAGCCTTAGCGGGACCAGCTACGAGCAGTACTTC. Residues: CASSLSGTSYEQYF. The chain is built from TRBV4-2 and TRBJ2-7; 8 bases map to TRBD2. CDR3 length: 14 residues. Germline assignment: CDR1 LGHNA and CDR2 YNFKEQ. V shed 4 bases, J shed 3 bases, and the junction held 5 bases outside the gene matches.

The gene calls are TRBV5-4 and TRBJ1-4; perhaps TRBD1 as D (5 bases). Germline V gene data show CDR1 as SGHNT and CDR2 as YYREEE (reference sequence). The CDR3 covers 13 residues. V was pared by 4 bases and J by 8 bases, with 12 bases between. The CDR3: CASSVWKGEKLFF. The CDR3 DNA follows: TGTGCCAGCAGCGTATGGAAGGGGGAAAAACTGTTTTTT.

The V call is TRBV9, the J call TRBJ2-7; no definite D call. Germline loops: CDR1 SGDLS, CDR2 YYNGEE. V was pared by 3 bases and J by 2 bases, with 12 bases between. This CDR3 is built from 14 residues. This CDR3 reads CASSASGYTYEQYF. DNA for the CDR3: TGTGCCAGCAGCGCCTCCGGGTACACCTACGAGCAGTACTTC.

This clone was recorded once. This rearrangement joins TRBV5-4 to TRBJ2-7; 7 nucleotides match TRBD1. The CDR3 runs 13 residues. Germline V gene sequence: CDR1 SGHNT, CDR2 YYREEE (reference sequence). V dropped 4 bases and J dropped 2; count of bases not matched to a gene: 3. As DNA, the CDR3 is TGTGCCAGCAGCCTCGACAGGGCCTACGAGCAGTACTTC. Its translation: CASSLDRAYEQYF.

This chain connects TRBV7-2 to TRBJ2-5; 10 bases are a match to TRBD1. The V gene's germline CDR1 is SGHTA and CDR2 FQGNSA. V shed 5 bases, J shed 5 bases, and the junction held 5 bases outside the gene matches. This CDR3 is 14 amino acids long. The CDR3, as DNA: TGTGCCAGCAGCCAGACAGGGGGCTCCGAGACCCAGTACTTC. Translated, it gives CASSQTGGSETQYF.

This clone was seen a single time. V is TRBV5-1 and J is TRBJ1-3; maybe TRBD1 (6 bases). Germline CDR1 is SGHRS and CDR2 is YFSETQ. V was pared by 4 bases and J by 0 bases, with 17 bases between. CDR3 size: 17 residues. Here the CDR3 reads CASSTGQTLSSGNTIYF. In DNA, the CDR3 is TGCGCCAGCAGCACTGGACAGACCCTCAGCTCTGGAAACACCATATATTTT.

DNA for the CDR3: TGTGCCAGCAGTGTCATAGCGGGAGCGATAGGAGATACGCAGTATTTT. Translation gives CASSVIAGAIGDTQYF. The V gene is TRBV6-4, the J gene TRBJ2-3, with TRBD2 matching over 9 bases. Trimming cost V 4 bases and J 5 bases; bases outside gene matches: 10. The germline V gene encodes CDR1 MRHNA and CDR2 SNTAGT. This CDR3 has 16 residues.

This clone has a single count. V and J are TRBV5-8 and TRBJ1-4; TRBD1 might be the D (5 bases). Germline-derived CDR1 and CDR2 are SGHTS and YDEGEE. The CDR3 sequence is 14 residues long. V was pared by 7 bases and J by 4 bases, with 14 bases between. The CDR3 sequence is CASGQTVFNEKLFF. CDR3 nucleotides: TGTGCCAGCGGGCAGACAGTTTTTAATGAAAAACTGTTTTTT. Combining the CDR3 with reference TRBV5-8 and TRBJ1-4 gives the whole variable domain EAGVTQSPTHLIKTRGQQATLRCSPISGHTSVYWYQQALGLGLQFLLWYDEGEERNRGNFPPRFSGRQFPNYSSELNVNALELEDSALYLCASGQTVFNEKLFFGSGTQLSVL.

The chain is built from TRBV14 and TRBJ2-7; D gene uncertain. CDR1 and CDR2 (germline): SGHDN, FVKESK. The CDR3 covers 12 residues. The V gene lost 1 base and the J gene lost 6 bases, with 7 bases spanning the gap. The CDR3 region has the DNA TGTGCCAGCAGCCAAGTACTCCGCGAGCAGTACTTC. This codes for CASSQVLREQYF.

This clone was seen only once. CDR3: CASSGLLGGTYNEQFF. CDR3 bases: TGTGCCAGCAGTGGCCTCCTAGGCGGAACCTACAATGAGCAGTTCTTC. The chain carries TRBV25-1 and TRBJ2-1; D gene ambiguous. V lost 4 bases and J lost 2, with 15 bases in between. The CDR3 contains 16 residues. Germline CDR1 and CDR2: MGHDK and SYGVNS.

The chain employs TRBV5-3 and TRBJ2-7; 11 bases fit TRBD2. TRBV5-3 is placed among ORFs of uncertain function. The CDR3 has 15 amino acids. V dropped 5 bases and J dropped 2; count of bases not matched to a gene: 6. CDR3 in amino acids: CARSFGTSGTYEQYF. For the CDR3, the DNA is TGTGCCAGAAGTTTCGGGACTAGCGGAACCTACGAGCAGTACTTC.

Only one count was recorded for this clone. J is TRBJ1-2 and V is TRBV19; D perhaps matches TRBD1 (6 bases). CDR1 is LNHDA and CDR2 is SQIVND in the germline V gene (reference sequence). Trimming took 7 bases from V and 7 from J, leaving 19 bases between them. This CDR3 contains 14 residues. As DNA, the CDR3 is TGTGCCAGTAAGAAACAGGGAAGAGTAAGTGGCTACACCTTC. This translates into CASKKQGRVSGYTF.

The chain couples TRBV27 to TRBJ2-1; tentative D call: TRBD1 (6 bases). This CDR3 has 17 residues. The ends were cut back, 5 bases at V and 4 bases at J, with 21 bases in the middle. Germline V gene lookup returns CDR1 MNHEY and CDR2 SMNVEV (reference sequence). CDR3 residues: CASSPAGPGTTYNEQFF. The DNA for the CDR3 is TGTGCCAGCAGTCCGGCCGGGCCGGGGACAACGTACAATGAGCAGTTCTTC.

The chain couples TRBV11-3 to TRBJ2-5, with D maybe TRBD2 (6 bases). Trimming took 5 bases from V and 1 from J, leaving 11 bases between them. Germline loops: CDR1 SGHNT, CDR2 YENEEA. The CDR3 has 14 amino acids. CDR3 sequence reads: CASSGRTGQETQYF. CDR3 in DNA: TGTGCCAGCAGCGGGAGGACGGGCCAAGAGACCCAGTACTTC.

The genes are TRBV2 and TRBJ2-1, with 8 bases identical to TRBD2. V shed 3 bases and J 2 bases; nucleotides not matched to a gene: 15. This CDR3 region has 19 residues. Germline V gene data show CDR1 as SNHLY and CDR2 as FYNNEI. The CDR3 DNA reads TGTGCCAGCAGTGACGGCGCGGGGGGATTCCTGGACCCCTACAATGAGCAGTTCTTC. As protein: CASSDGAGGFLDPYNEQFF.

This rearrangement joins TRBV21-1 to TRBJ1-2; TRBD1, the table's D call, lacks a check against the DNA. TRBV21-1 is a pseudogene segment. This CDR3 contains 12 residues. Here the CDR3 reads CASSRAGGGYTF. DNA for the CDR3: TGTGCCAGCAGCAGGGCAGGGGGTGGCTACACCTTC.

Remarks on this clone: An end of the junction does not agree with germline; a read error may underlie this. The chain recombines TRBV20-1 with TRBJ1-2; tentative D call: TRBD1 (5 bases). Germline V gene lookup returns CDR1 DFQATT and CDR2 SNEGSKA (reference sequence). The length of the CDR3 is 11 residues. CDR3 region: CSARGGYGYPF. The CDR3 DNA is TGCAGTGCTAGGGGGGGGTATGGCTACCCCTTC.

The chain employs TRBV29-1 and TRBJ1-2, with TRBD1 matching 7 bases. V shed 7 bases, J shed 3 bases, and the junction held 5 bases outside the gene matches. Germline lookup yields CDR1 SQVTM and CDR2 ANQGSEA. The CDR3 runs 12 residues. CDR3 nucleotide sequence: TGCAGCGGCAAAACAGGGGACTATGGCTACACCTTC. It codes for CSGKTGDYGYTF.